This TCR beta chain was retrieved from a study of CD8 T cells in Susac syndrome. This CDR3 is built from 16 residues. Germline CDR1 and CDR2: MGHDK and SYGVNS. V dropped 3 bases and J dropped 2; count of bases not matched to a gene: 4. Random hexamers served to reverse transcribe about 0.5 to 1 ug RNA. TCR beta CDR3 was amplified by immunoSEQ covering 54 Vbeta and 13 Jbeta. TCRdb passed the immunoSEQ multiplex PCR reads through MiXCR, listing each CDR3 protein once. The sample carries 150,000 to 160,000 distinct CDR3 sequences, roughly 96% recorded once. TEMRA cells were FACS-enriched, with CD8+ and CD4+ T cells isolated negatively.

The sample was CD8+ T cells from PBMCs. The genes are TRBV25-1 and TRBJ2-2; TRBD1 agrees at 9 bases. This receptor was obtained from a human donor with multiple sclerosis. CDR3: CASSERDRVNTGELFF. The CDR3 DNA reads TGTGCCAGCAGTGAGCGGGACAGGGTCAACACCGGGGAGCTGTTTTTT.